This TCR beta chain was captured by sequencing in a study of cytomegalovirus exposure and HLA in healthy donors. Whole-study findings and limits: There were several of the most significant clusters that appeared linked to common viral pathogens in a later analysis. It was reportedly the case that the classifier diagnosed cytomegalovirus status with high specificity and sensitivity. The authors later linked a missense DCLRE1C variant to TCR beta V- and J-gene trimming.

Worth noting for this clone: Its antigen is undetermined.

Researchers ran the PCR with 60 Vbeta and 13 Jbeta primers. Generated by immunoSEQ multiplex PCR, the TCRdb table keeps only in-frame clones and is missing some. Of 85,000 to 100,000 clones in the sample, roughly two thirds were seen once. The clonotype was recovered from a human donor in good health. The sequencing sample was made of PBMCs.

DNA of the CDR3: TGTGCCAGCAGCTTGGTGAGCGGGACTAATGAGCAGTTCTTC. This codes for CASSLVSGTNEQFF. V usage is TRBV5-6 and J usage is TRBJ2-1; TRBD2 aligns across 7 bases. The CDR3 extends over 14 amino acids. Germline trimming cut 0 bases from V and 7 bases from J; bases unmatched to any gene: 4. CDR1 is SGHDT, CDR2 YYEEEE, per germline.